This paragraph reports one T cell receptor beta chain. What antigen it recognizes has not been identified. No base quality information exists; no much larger clone differs at one position. At the DNA level, this CDR3 is encoded by other sequences in the same sample as well. The CDR3 regions of human TCRbeta chains were analyzed by immunosequencing. In the original analysis: Repertoire TCRs were checked for matches against a reference library of SARS-CoV-2-specific TCRs that had been generated using the MIRA antigen-specificity platform. Breadth was defined as the fraction of unique TCRs that were SARS-CoV-2-associated, and depth was defined as the fraction of total T cells that were SARS-CoV-2-associated. Using the MIRA data, each spike-specific TCR was assigned both to the spike region to which the TCR was reactive and to a CD4 or CD8 class. Log10-transformed breadth and depth values were compared by one-way ANOVA with Sidak's multiple comparisons tests. TCRdb provides this immuneACCESS table in a form limited to in-frame rearrangements. Some clones are lacking; in checked studies, under half of them reflect an unresolved V gene, and why the rest are absent is not known. That table is the source of V, J and clone size, and D and trimming were worked out from the DNA. For this sample the table gives some 130,000 clones, of which approximately 88% were detected only once. The ten largest clonotypes hold over 3.5% of the sample.

The time point label, read with the paper, signifies: baseline before first vaccination. Vaccinee samples were obtained from the UK trials COV001 and COV002, which included a single-blind randomized controlled phase 2/3 trial of AZD1222 (ChAdOx1 nCoV-19) in healthy adults. For TCRbeta chain sequencing, PBMC samples from trial participants were taken at day 0 and at day 28 after the second dose. The sample belongs to a study of T cell responses to AZD1222 COVID-19 vaccine (dated by TCRdb to the early 2020s). Turning to the overall study: Because spike-specific TCR depth and breadth did not differ between the two schedules, AZD1222 recipients who got a second dose at roughly 4 weeks were pooled with those who got a second dose at roughly 12 weeks. A total of just over 230 trial participants underwent TCR sequencing, of whom 200 to 220 had received two doses of AZD1222 and some 25 had received two doses of the MenACWY control vaccine. Trial participants were enrolled by age into subgroups of 18-55, 56-69 and 70-plus years, and roughly 150, 30 and 60 TCR-sequenced participants, respectively, were included in these subgroups.

General findings and caveats noted by the study authors: After two AZD1222 doses, both the breadth and the depth of spike-specific TCRs were significantly higher than at day 0 and than in MenACWY recipients. Conclusions about previously exposed vaccinees are limited, since just 5 or 6 AZD1222 recipients were seropositive for SARS-CoV-2 at baseline. The vaccine-associated CD4 TCRs covered the entire spike protein, and the dominant responses fell in regions 160-218 and 743-854. Most participants were white British and females outnumbered males, and the authors suggested that clonal diversity may have been underestimated. In the small 56-69-year group, the increase in depth fell short of significance, most likely because of low power. Because no day 14 peak-response samples were available, the repertoires could be characterized only after the peak T cell response. Reportedly, close to half of the unique spike-specific TCRs recognized epitopes lying outside the regions that are mutated in the B.1.351 and B.1.1.7 variants.

Specimen: peripheral blood, collected on day 0 of AZD1222 vaccination. The clonotype comes from an adult in good health.

The nucleotides are TGTGCCAGCAGCTTAGCGGGGGGGAACACTGAAGCTTTCTTT. Translated, this is CASSLAGGNTEAFF. Recombination connected TRBV7-9 to TRBJ1-1; TRBD1 could be the D gene, as 5 bases match. The V and J ends are trimmed by 0 bases and 1 base, leaving 6 bases between them. Taken from the germline V gene (reference sequence), the CDR1 and CDR2 loops are SEHNR and FQNEAQ. Its CDR3 holds 14 amino acids, cysteine through phenylalanine. Solely the CDR3 DNA is kept, with 42 bases framed from the first base.